This T cell receptor beta chain was observed in a study of shared clonotypes between healthy human individuals. At the level of the study: Per donor, CD8 memory used one plate, CD8 naive used two, CD4 memory used three and CD4 naive used three.

The data were produced by immunoSEQ multiplex PCR, yet TCRdb's version contains in-frame clones alone and is incomplete. The sample gives 1,400,000 or so clones, approximately 98.5% of which show up once; approximately 0.4% is in the top ten. The CDR3 is 16 amino acids. Germline CDR1 is MDHEN and CDR2 is SYDVKM. Between the trimmed V and J ends, which lost 5 bases and 3 bases, there was a span of 20 bases. Overall study findings and caveats: Unshared clonotypes carried lower generation probabilities than those common to all four donors.

As for this clone: Antigen specificity is unknown.

The sequenced sample consisted of naive CD4+ T cells sorted from blood. Subset given: CD45RA+ positively selected. The sequence was obtained from a man aged 25 to 40 in good health. The J gene is TRBJ2-7, the V gene TRBV28, with D maybe TRBD2 (6 bases). The CDR3 DNA follows: TGTGCCAGCAGTCCCGGATTTAGCGGAGGAAGCTACGAGCAGTACTTC. Translated, it gives CASSPGFSGGSYEQYF.